This T cell receptor beta chain was retrieved from a study of graft-versus-host responses after intestinal transplantation. About the study: After anti-thymocyte globulin induction, recipients took tacrolimus and steroids for three to four years.

This clone was picked up one time. Its antigen is undetermined. Profiling relied on immunoSEQ multiplex PCR, and the TCRdb table lists in-frame clones only, not all of them. The sample consists of around 45,000 clones, about 95% of them appearing once. Study-level results: Investigators detected GvH clones in recipient marrow, with some emerging earlier in ileum or blood.

Trimming left V 6 bases short and J 2 bases short, with 14 bases between. CDR3 length: 14 residues. CDR1 and CDR2 from the germline V gene are LNHDA and SQIVND (reference sequence). Specimen: PBMCs, collected 330 to 350 days after intestinal transplant. The chain has TRBV19 and TRBJ2-7; the D call may be TRBD1 or TRBD2 (5 bases each). This clonotype was obtained from a human patient who received an intestinal transplant, so some T cells may come from the graft donor. The CDR3 protein is CASSLPREPYEQYF. Here the CDR3 DNA reads TGTGCCAGTAGCCTCCCCAGGGAGCCCTACGAGCAGTACTTC.